The present T cell receptor (beta chain) was sequenced within a study of cytomegalovirus exposure and HLA in healthy donors. A word on this clone: Antigen specificity is unknown.

PCR amplification relied on 60 Vbeta primers (plus 13 Jbeta primers). Some clones are missing from TCRdb's copy, which holds only in-frame ones; the method was immunoSEQ multiplex PCR. Altogether around 170,000 clones are present, about 80% being singletons, with the ten largest covering under 0.9%. Study-wide results and caveats: Cytomegalovirus status, reportedly, was diagnosed with high specificity and sensitivity by the classifier.

The germline gives CDR1 LNHDA, CDR2 SQIVND (reference sequence). The CDR3 is made up of 15 amino acids. The germline V and J ends were trimmed by 3 bases and 7 bases, with 16 bases remaining between them. The genes are TRBV19 and TRBJ2-1; a possible D gene is TRBD2 (5 bases). Sequences were obtained from PBMCs. The origin of this receptor is a woman in her thirties or forties in good health and CMV-seronegative. CDR3: CASSISWGDGNEQFF. The CDR3 nucleotides read TGTGCCAGTAGTATCTCCTGGGGAGATGGAAATGAGCAGTTCTTC. Drawing the rest from reference TRBV19 and TRBJ2-1, the complete variable domain is DGGITQSPKYLFRKEGQNVTLSCEQNLNHDAMYWYRQDPGQGLRLIYYSQIVNDFQKGDIAEGYSVSREKKESFPLTVTSAQKNPTAFYLCASSISWGDGNEQFFGPGTRLTVL.